The 32 T cell receptor beta chains in this list originate from one sample, sequenced in a study of T cell responses to AZD1222 COVID-19 vaccine. Profiled with immunoSEQ multiplex PCR; TCRdb holds only in-frame clones, not every one. The top ten hold roughly 1.1% of the sample, which has about 110,000 clones, around 86% seen once. The source material was peripheral blood, sampled on day 0 of AZD1222 vaccination. The receptor set was obtained from an adult in good health.

This clone has a single count. The chain combines TRBV7-2 with TRBJ2-7, with 9 bases matching TRBD2. J lost 0 bases, V lost 6 bases, and 6 bases had no gene match. The CDR3 totals 15 residues. Looked up from germline, CDR1 is SGHTA and CDR2 is FQGNSA. The CDR3 is CASSHISGSSYEQYF. The CDR3 bases are TGTGCCAGCAGTCACATTAGCGGGAGCTCCTACGAGCAGTACTTC. The variable domain in full, with the rest retrieved from reference TRBV7-2 and TRBJ2-7, is GAGVSQSPSNKVTEKGKDVELRCDPISGHTALYWYRQSLGQGLEFLIYFQGNSAPDKSGLPSDRFSAERTGGSVSTLTIQRTQQEDSAVYLCASSHISGSSYEQYFGPGTRLTVT.

This chain joins TRBV29-1 and TRBJ2-2; 7 bases line up with TRBD1. Germline-derived CDR1 and CDR2 are SQVTM and ANQGSEA. There are 14 residues in the CDR3. V was pared by 7 bases and J by 5 bases, with 10 bases of the junction left unmatched. In DNA, the CDR3 is TGCAGCGCCACGACAGGGCCAAAAACCGGGGAGCTGTTTTTT. It specifies CSATTGPKTGELFF.

CDR3 nucleotide sequence: TGTGCCAGCAGCGGGAGTCGGGGGCTCTTATTTGAGCAGTTCTTC. Protein: CASSGSRGLLFEQFF. The chain recombines TRBV7-9 with TRBJ2-1, with D possibly being TRBD1 or TRBD2 (6 bases each). The CDR3 contains 15 residues. Germline V gene data show CDR1 as SEHNR and CDR2 as FQNEAQ (reference sequence). The ends were cut back, 5 bases at V and 9 bases at J, with 20 bases in the middle. Full variable domain (missing parts from reference TRBV7-9 and TRBJ2-1): DTGVSQNPRHKITKRGQNVTFRCDPISEHNRLYWYRQTLGQGPEFLTYFQNEAQLEKSRLLSDRFSAERPKGSFSTLEIQRTEQGDSAMYLCASSGSRGLLFEQFFGPGTRLTVL.

This chain connects TRBV2 to TRBJ1-1; D remains unclear. This CDR3 spans 13 amino acids. The V end lost 6 bases, the J end lost 1 base, and 9 bases lay between the germline ends. Germline V lookup: CDR1 SNHLY, CDR2 FYNNEI. Here the CDR3 DNA reads TGTGCCAGCAGGCGCCGGGAGAACACTGAAGCTTTCTTT. Its translation: CASRRRENTEAFF.

The rearrangement joins TRBV6-6 to TRBJ2-5, with 8 bases fitting TRBD2. With 6 bases clipped from V and 2 bases from J, the junction kept 5 bases outside the gene matches. CDR3 length equals 14 residues. From germline, CDR1 is MNHNY and CDR2 SVGAGI (reference sequence). The CDR3 DNA reads as TGTGCCAGCAGATCGGGACTAGGACAAGAGACCCAGTACTTC. It encodes CASRSGLGQETQYF.

This clone was seen just once. The V call is TRBV9, the J call TRBJ2-2; tentative D call: TRBD1 (5 bases). Germline values: CDR1 SGDLS, CDR2 YYNGEE. This CDR3 contains 14 residues. Trimming stripped 6 bases from V and 1 base from J, with 10 bases between. Here the CDR3 reads CASKRGENTGELFF. The CDR3 DNA follows: TGTGCCAGCAAAAGGGGTGAGAACACCGGGGAGCTGTTTTTT.

This clone appeared a few times. This chain joins TRBV14 and TRBJ2-1; 12 bases line up with TRBD2. Trimming at V came to 0 bases and at J to 8 bases, leaving 8 bases not matched to a gene. The germline V gene has CDR1 SGHDN and CDR2 FVKESK. This CDR3 is 17 amino acids long. CDR3 nucleotides: TGTGCCAGCAGCCAAGATCTAGCGGGGGGGCCTCGCGATGAGCAGTTCTTC. Translating gives CASSQDLAGGPRDEQFF.

The genes are TRBV25-1 and TRBJ1-1; maybe TRBD1 (5 bases). Trimming removed 5 bases from V and 1 base from J, with 8 bases in between. The CDR3 extends over 13 amino acids. Germline V CDR1 and CDR2: MGHDK, SYGVNS. As DNA, the CDR3 is TGTGCCAGCAGTAAGGGGAAGAACACTGAAGCTTTCTTT. Its translation: CASSKGKNTEAFF.

The chain has TRBV20-1 and TRBJ1-2; D perhaps matches TRBD1 (6 bases). V dropped 3 bases and J dropped 4 bases, with 12 bases sitting between them. The CDR3 length is 13 residues. CDR1 and CDR2 from the germline V gene are DFQATT and SNEGSKA (reference sequence). CDR3 in DNA: TGCAGTGCTAGTTCGGGGGCGGGCTATGGCTACACCTTC. It codes for CSASSGAGYGYTF.

The chain combines TRBV5-4 with TRBJ1-2; D perhaps matches TRBD1 (5 bases). The CDR3 consists of 13 residues. With 0 bases removed from V and 6 bases from J, the gap between germline ends came to 9 bases. The germline V gene has CDR1 SGHNT and CDR2 YYREEE (reference sequence). The CDR3 loop is CASSLAGTHGYTF. CDR3 DNA sequence: TGTGCCAGCAGCTTGGCCGGGACCCATGGCTACACCTTC.

The rearrangement joins TRBV25-1 to TRBJ1-2, with D hard to call. CDR1 and CDR2 from the germline V gene are MGHDK and SYGVNS. The CDR3 is 13 amino acids. V lost 4 bases and J 3 bases, leaving 9 bases between the germline ends. The CDR3, as DNA: TGTGCCAGCAGTGTAGGAGTTTACTATGGCTACACCTTC. The encoded protein is CASSVGVYYGYTF.

As DNA, the CDR3 is TGTGCCAGCAGCAAGGGAGGGTTCTCTGGAAACACCATATATTTT. It yields the protein CASSKGGFSGNTIYF. V is TRBV21-1 and J is TRBJ1-3. TRBV21-1 is listed as a pseudogene. CDR3 length equals 15 residues.

The chain combines TRBV6-1 with TRBJ2-2; D is perhaps TRBD2 (7 bases). The CDR3 spans 20 residues. With 0 bases removed from V and 0 bases from J, the gap between germline ends came to 20 bases. Germline loops: CDR1 MNHNS, CDR2 SASEGT. Here the CDR3 reads CASSEALLRGGLSNTGELFF. CDR3 DNA: TGTGCCAGCAGTGAAGCCCTTCTGAGGGGGGGGCTCTCGAACACCGGGGAGCTGTTTTTT.

This clone appeared a few times. J is TRBJ1-3 and V is TRBV15; D not certain. V was shortened by 0 bases and J by 4 bases, with 10 bases between the two germline ends. CDR1 LNHNV and CDR2 YYDKDF come from the germline V gene (reference sequence). The CDR3 covers 15 residues. The CDR3 protein is CATSRDGAAGNTIYF. CDR3 in DNA: TGTGCCACCAGCAGAGATGGCGCAGCCGGAAACACCATATATTTT.

The rearrangement joins TRBV6-5 to TRBJ1-5; D perhaps matches TRBD1 (6 bases). The germline V and J ends were trimmed by 2 bases and 7 bases, with 12 bases remaining between them. The germline gives CDR1 MNHEY, CDR2 SVGAGI. CDR3 length: 14 amino acids. CDR3 amino acids: CASSYIQGGQPQHF. DNA of the CDR3: TGTGCCAGCAGTTACATACAGGGCGGCCAGCCCCAGCATTTT.

This rearrangement joins TRBV4-1 to TRBJ2-7; D not resolved. The ends were cut back, 4 bases at V and 2 bases at J, with 18 bases in the middle. Germline assignment: CDR1 MGHRA and CDR2 YSYEKL. The CDR3 consists of 16 residues. The CDR3 sequence: CASSPLLQESPYEQYF. Here the CDR3 DNA reads TGCGCCAGCAGCCCCCTCCTCCAGGAGAGTCCCTACGAGCAGTACTTC.

The chain couples TRBV7-9 to TRBJ1-2, with 9 bases that match TRBD1. V gave up 1 base and J gave up 1 base; unmatched junction bases: 1. The length of the CDR3 is 15 residues. Germline assignment: CDR1 SEHNR and CDR2 FQNEAQ (reference sequence). CDR3 in DNA: TGTGCCAGCAGCTTAGAGGACAGGGGTAACTATGGCTACACCTTC. Translated, it gives CASSLEDRGNYGYTF.

This clone was detected only once. The chain links TRBV2 to TRBJ2-3; D is perhaps TRBD1 or TRBD2 (7 bases each). CDR3 length equals 13 residues. The germline CDR1 and CDR2 sequences are SNHLY and FYNNEI. Trimming took 9 bases from V and 9 from J, leaving 19 bases between them. The CDR3 is CASRQGREATQYF. The CDR3 nucleotides read TGTGCCAGTCGACAGGGCCGGGAGGCGACGCAGTATTTT.

This sequence joins TRBV6-5 and TRBJ2-3; D might be TRBD2 (6 bases). This CDR3 has 14 amino acids. The V and J ends lost 7 bases and 0 bases respectively, with 11 bases between them. The germline V gene encodes CDR1 MNHEY and CDR2 SVGAGI. The CDR3 reads CASTAGTSTDTQYF. Written as DNA, the CDR3 is TGTGCCAGCACGGCGGGGACTAGCACAGATACGCAGTATTTT.

The V gene is TRBV19, the J gene TRBJ1-1; D gene ambiguous. CDR1 is LNHDA, CDR2 SQIVND, per germline (reference sequence). This CDR3 comprises 12 residues. Trimming removed 0 bases from V and 10 bases from J, with 9 bases in between. The CDR3 loop is CASSIDRRLAFF. In DNA form, the CDR3 reads TGTGCCAGTAGTATAGATCGAAGGTTAGCTTTCTTT.

This clone appeared a few times. The chain joins TRBV27 to TRBJ1-2; 8 bases agree with TRBD1. This CDR3 spans 14 amino acids. CDR1 MNHEY and CDR2 SMNVEV come from the germline V gene (reference sequence). The V and J ends lost 5 bases and 6 bases, in that order; junction bases with no gene match: 8. CDR3 protein: CASSPRTGWNGYTF. CDR3 bases: TGTGCCAGCAGTCCCCGGACAGGGTGGAATGGCTACACCTTC.

The rearrangement uses TRBV7-9 and TRBJ2-7, with a weak D call TRBD2 (5 bases). Per the germline V gene, CDR1 is SEHNR and CDR2 is FQNEAQ (reference sequence). This CDR3 comprises 12 residues. Deletions cut 3 bases from V and 6 bases from J, with 9 bases between. CDR3 coding DNA: TGTGCCAGCAGCTTGGAGGCCCTCGAGCAGTACTTC. Translating gives CASSLEALEQYF.

J is TRBJ1-2 and V is TRBV6-2 or TRBV6-3, with D perhaps matching TRBD1 (6 bases). The CDR3 sequence is 16 residues long. V lost 2 bases and J lost 7, with 20 bases in between. Germline V gene sequence: CDR1 MNHEY, CDR2 SVGEGT. The CDR3 is CASSYVSPGAVGGYTF. CDR3 nucleotide sequence: TGTGCCAGCAGTTACGTTTCCCCGGGGGCCGTGGGTGGCTACACCTTC.

This clone is a singleton in its sample. V and J are TRBV11-2 and TRBJ2-1, with D hard to call. This CDR3 spans 12 amino acids. Deletions cut 10 bases from V and 6 bases from J, with 13 bases between. The germline gives CDR1 SGHAT, CDR2 FQNNGV. CDR3 residues: CAIRLTSNEQFF. Here the CDR3 DNA reads TGTGCCATCCGTTTAACTTCCAATGAGCAGTTCTTC.

Details on this clone: Other DNA sequences in the sample encode the same CDR3. The gene calls are TRBV6-1 and TRBJ1-2; no firm D call. The CDR3 has 13 amino acids. V dropped 0 bases and J dropped 2 bases, with 4 bases sitting between them. Germline CDR1 and CDR2: MNHNS and SASEGT. Here the CDR3 reads CASSEAGNYGYTF. As DNA, the CDR3 is TGTGCCAGCAGTGAAGCGGGAAACTATGGCTACACCTTC.

The CDR3 spells CASSPSPYGYTF. The DNA for the CDR3 is TGTGCCAGCAGTCCCTCCCCCTATGGCTACACCTTC. The chain couples TRBV6-6 to TRBJ1-2; D is uncertain. The V and J ends lost 5 bases and 4 bases respectively, with 8 bases between them. This CDR3 comprises 12 residues. From germline, CDR1 is MNHNY and CDR2 SVGAGI (reference sequence).

J is TRBJ1-6 and V is TRBV5-6; D is ambiguous. Trimming removed 4 bases at V and 7 bases at J, with 15 bases between. Germline V lookup: CDR1 SGHDT, CDR2 YYEEEE. The CDR3 sequence is 15 residues long. This CDR3 reads CASSDFFSMNSPLHF. The CDR3 DNA is TGTGCCAGCAGCGACTTCTTCTCGATGAATTCACCCCTCCACTTT.

Notes on this clone: Its ends do not fully match the called genes, so a read error is possible. This chain connects TRBV29-1 to TRBJ2-7; no clear D gene. This CDR3 contains 13 residues. Per the germline V gene, CDR1 is SQVTM and CDR2 is ANQGSEA. The CDR3 protein is CSAEGQPGDEQYF. DNA of the CDR3: TGCAGCGCTGAAGGGCAGCCTGGGGACGAGCAGTACTTC.

The chain joins TRBV5-4 to TRBJ1-1; D is possibly TRBD1 (5 bases). The length of the CDR3 is 15 residues. The V end lost 2 bases, the J end lost 7 bases, and 18 bases lay between the germline ends. Germline values: CDR1 SGHNT, CDR2 YYREEE (reference sequence). The CDR3, as DNA: TGTGCCAGCAGCTTTGGGGCAGTGCCTCTCAGTGAAGCTTTCTTT. It translates to CASSFGAVPLSEAFF.

The chain links TRBV5-5 to TRBJ2-7; D may correspond to TRBD1 or TRBD2 (6 bases each). The V and J ends lost 0 bases and 3 bases respectively, with 16 bases between them. CDR1 SGHKS and CDR2 YYEKEE come from the germline V gene (reference sequence). The CDR3 runs 16 residues. Here the CDR3 reads CASSLGAFGGGYEQYF. In DNA form, the CDR3 reads TGTGCCAGCAGCTTGGGAGCGTTCGGGGGCGGCTACGAGCAGTACTTC.

The rearrangement joins TRBV10-3 to TRBJ2-2; tentatively, D is TRBD1 (6 bases). The V and J ends lost 0 bases and 1 base respectively, with 6 bases between them. The CDR3 spans 15 residues. Germline V lookup: CDR1 ENHRY, CDR2 SYGVKD. In DNA, the CDR3 is TGTGCCATCAGTGAGTCGGGACAGAACACCGGGGAGCTGTTTTTT. Translated, it gives CAISESGQNTGELFF.

The V gene is TRBV19, the J gene TRBJ2-4, with 7 bases identical to TRBD2. The CDR3 sequence is 13 residues long. Germline CDR1 reads LNHDA; CDR2 reads SQIVND (reference sequence). After removal of 5 bases from V and 7 bases from J, the junction contained 5 bases not matched to a gene. The CDR3: CASSAGERNIQYF. Here the CDR3 DNA reads TGTGCCAGTAGTGCGGGGGAGAGGAACATTCAGTACTTC.